These T cell receptor beta chains were read from a single sample in a study of memory CD4+ T cells and cytomegalovirus serostatus. Sequencing was performed with immunoSEQ multiplex PCR; in TCRdb, only in-frame clones are kept and a portion is missing. The top ten clones hold about 1.1% of a sample with 35,000 to 45,000 clones, 79% of them seen once. Sequencing used memory CD4+ T cells from blood. These receptors originate from an adult in good health and CMV-seronegative. The CDR3 runs from the conserved cysteine through the conserved F or W. The D gene is left open where the match is weak. The size field is filled for only some rows; it gives once, few, many or a size class.

D gene | clone size | J gene | V gene | CDR3 length | CDR3 DNA | CDR3 protein
NA | NA | TRBJ2-3 | TRBV2 | 11 | TGTGCCAGCAGTGAAGCGTGGCGTCAGTATTTT | CASSEAWRQYF
NA | NA | TRBJ1-5 | TRBV6-4 | 15 | TGTGCCAGCAGTGAACTTAGGGGAAGCAATCAGCCCCAGCATTTT | CASSELRGSNQPQHF
NA | NA | TRBJ2-3 | TRBV2 | 13 | TGTGCCAGCAGTGAGGACTTCACAGATACGCAGTATTTT | CASSEDFTDTQYF
NA | NA | TRBJ2-5 | TRBV10-1 | 13 | TGCGCCAGCAGTGAGGGGGGGACTGAGACCCAGTACTTC | CASSEGGTETQYF
NA | NA | TRBJ2-2 | TRBV29-1 | 14 | TGCAGCGTTGAAGTTGGCTCGAACACCGGGGAGCTGTTTTTT | CSVEVGSNTGELFF
NA | NA | TRBJ2-7 | TRBV7-9 | 13 | TGTGCCAGCAGCCCCAGGGACGGCTACGAGCAGTACTTC | CASSPRDGYEQYF
NA | NA | TRBJ1-5 | TRBV19 | 14 | TGTGCCAGTAGTATAGATAAGAAACGGCCCACGAGCCATTTT | CASSIDKKRPTSHF
NA | NA | TRBJ2-5 | TRBV2 | 15 | TGTGCCAGGGGGGTCCGGACCTCCGTTATAAAGACCCAGTACTTC | CARGVRTSVIKTQYF
TRBD2 | once | TRBJ2-7 | TRBV7-9 | 17 | TGTGCCAGCGCCCGGGGACTAGCGGGAGAGGGGTCCTACGAGCAGTACTTC | CASARGLAGEGSYEQYF
NA | NA | TRBJ2-1 | TRBV10-3 | 14 | TGTGCCATCAGTGACGGGAGCTCCTACAATGAGCAGTTCTTC | CAISDGSSYNEQFF
NA | NA | TRBJ2-7 | TRBV6-5 | 12 | TGTGCCAGCAGTTCAACCCATTACGAGCAGTACTTC | CASSSTHYEQYF
NA | NA | TRBJ1-2 | TRBV5-6 | 16 | TGTGCCAGCAGCTTGGTGGACTATGGGGGCAAATATGGCTACACCTTC | CASSLVDYGGKYGYTF
TRBD2 | NA | TRBJ2-2 | TRBV19 | 16 | TGTGCCAGTAGTATAGGGACTAGCGGGATAGCCGGGGAGCTGTTTTTT | CASSIGTSGIAGELFF
TRBD1 | NA | TRBJ1-2 | TRBV18 | 14 | TGTGCCAGCTCACTTAAGGACAGGGGGCATGGCTACACCTTC | CASSLKDRGHGYTF
TRBD1 | NA | TRBJ1-1 | TRBV6-5 | 15 | TGTGCCAGCAGGGGGACAGGGGGCGTGAACACTGAAGCTTTCTTT | CASRGTGGVNTEAFF
TRBD1 | NA | TRBJ2-7 | TRBV11-1 | 13 | TGTGCCAGCAGCGCTACAGGGGCCCACGAGCAGTACTTC | CASSATGAHEQYF
TRBD2 | NA | TRBJ2-3 | TRBV29-1 | 17 | TGCAGCGTTGAGTTGGCGTCGGGACTAGCGGGCATAGATACGCAGTATTTT | CSVELASGLAGIDTQYF
NA | NA | TRBJ2-1 | TRBV10-1 | 15 | TGCGCCAGCAGTGTAGGGGGGCCCTCCTACAATGAGCAGTTCTTC | CASSVGGPSYNEQFF
NA | NA | TRBJ1-4 | TRBV5-6 | 16 | TGTGCCAGCAGCTTGGCCGGGCAGGGGTCTTCTGAAAAACTGTTTTTT | CASSLAGQGSSEKLFF
NA | NA | TRBJ1-3 | TRBV5-1 | 14 | TGCGCCAGCAGCTTGGACAGCCCTGGAAACACCATATATTTT | CASSLDSPGNTIYF
NA | NA | TRBJ2-7 | TRBV5-4 | 13 | TGTGCCAGCAGCCCGGGACCGAGCTACGAGCAGTACTTC | CASSPGPSYEQYF
NA | NA | TRBJ1-1 | TRBV9 | 15 | TGTGCCAGCAGCGTAGGAGTAGGGCTGAACACTGAAGCTTTCTTT | CASSVGVGLNTEAFF
NA | NA | TRBJ2-2 | TRBV5-1 | 14 | TGCGCCAGCAGCTTGGCCAGGGGCGCCGGGGAGCTGTTTTTT | CASSLARGAGELFF
TRBD2 | NA | TRBJ2-1 | TRBV7-8 | 17 | TGTGCCAGCAGCCCCAGGACTAGCGGGAGTTCCTACAATGAGCAGTTCTTC | CASSPRTSGSSYNEQFF
NA | NA | TRBJ1-5 | TRBV6-4 | 13 | TGTGCCAGTGCCGGGGGACCTGGTCAGCCCCAGCATTTT | CASAGGPGQPQHF
NA | few | TRBJ1-1 | TRBV27 | 14 | TGTGCCAGCAGCACTCCAGGGATGAACACTGAAGCTTTCTTT | CASSTPGMNTEAFF
NA | NA | TRBJ1-3 | TRBV13 | 15 | TGTGCCAGCAGCTTTACCGGGGGACCCGGAAACACCATATATTTT | CASSFTGGPGNTIYF
NA | NA | TRBJ1-4 | TRBV28 | 15 | TGTGCCAGCAGTCCTTACAGTACAACTAATGAAAAACTGTTTTTT | CASSPYSTTNEKLFF
NA | NA | TRBJ1-1 | TRBV11-3 | 12 | TGTGCCAGCAGACCGCAGGGTCCTGAAGCTTTCTTT | CASRPQGPEAFF
TRBD1 | few | TRBJ1-5 | TRBV11-2 | 15 | TGTGCCAGCAGCTCCGAGGACAGGGATCCATTGCCCCAGCATTTT | CASSSEDRDPLPQHF
NA | NA | TRBJ2-3 | TRBV5-1 | 16 | TGCGCCAGCAGCTTGGTTTCGGGTTCTGGCACAGATACGCAGTATTTT | CASSLVSGSGTDTQYF
NA | NA | TRBJ2-1 | TRBV5-1 | 14 | TGCGCCAGCAGCTCTCAGGACCCTTACAATGAGCAGTTCTTC | CASSSQDPYNEQFF
TRBD1 | NA | TRBJ1-1 | TRBV5-1 | 14 | TGCGCCAGCAGAAGCCGGGACAGAAACACTGAAGCTTTCTTT | CASRSRDRNTEAFF
TRBD1 | few | TRBJ2-7 | TRBV4-2 | 15 | TGTGCCAGCAGCCAGTTAAAGGGGGCCTCCTACGAGCAGTACTTC | CASSQLKGASYEQYF
NA | NA | TRBJ1-4 | TRBV2 | 13 | TGTGCCAGCGAGAAGGGGGGTAATGAAAAACTGTTTTTT | CASEKGGNEKLFF
NA | NA | TRBJ2-1 | TRBV11-2 | 17 | TGTGCCAGCAGCTTACCCGTAAGGCAGAGCTCCTACAATGAGCAGTTCTTC | CASSLPVRQSSYNEQFF
TRBD2 | NA | TRBJ2-3 | TRBV7-9 | 14 | TGTGCCAGCAGCCGGACTAGCGAGACAGATACGCAGTATTTT | CASSRTSETDTQYF
NA | NA | TRBJ2-3 | TRBV19 | 16 | TGTGCCAGTAGTATAGATGCCGGCGGTAACACAGATACGCAGTATTTT | CASSIDAGGNTDTQYF
NA | NA | TRBJ2-7 | TRBV18 | 16 | TGTGCCAGCTCCCCTAGTCCAATTGTCTCCCCCTACGAGCAGTACTTC | CASSPSPIVSPYEQYF
NA | NA | TRBJ2-5 | TRBV7-6 | 14 | TGTGCCAGCAGTTCCGCGGGACCGGGGGAGACCCAGTACTTC | CASSSAGPGETQYF
NA | NA | TRBJ2-2 | TRBV7-2 | 14 | TGTGCCAGCAGCTTCGAGGGAGGCACCGGGGAGCTGTTTTTT | CASSFEGGTGELFF
NA | NA | TRBJ2-1 | TRBV19 | 16 | TGTGCCAGTAGTCGACTAGGGTCTGCCTCTTACAATGAGCAGTTCTTC | CASSRLGSASYNEQFF
TRBD2 | once | TRBJ2-7 | TRBV5-5 | 13 | TGTGCCAGCGCGAGCGGGAGGGGATACGAGCAGTACTTC | CASASGRGYEQYF
NA | NA | TRBJ2-7 | TRBV7-9 | 12 | TGTGCCAGCAGCTGGGATTTACACGAGCAGTACTTC | CASSWDLHEQYF
NA | NA | TRBJ1-1 | TRBV6-6 | 15 | TGTGCCAGCAGTTACCCAGATGCGGACAGAGACGAAGCTTTCTTT | CASSYPDADRDEAFF
NA | once | TRBJ1-5 | TRBV19 | 15 | TGTGCCAGTAGTATTCGGCAGGAATTTAATCAGCCCCAGCATTTT | CASSIRQEFNQPQHF
TRBD2 | NA | TRBJ2-5 | TRBV7-3 | 13 | TGTGCCAGCAGTTTGAGGGAGGGGGAGACCCAGTACTTC | CASSLREGETQYF
NA | NA | TRBJ2-2 | TRBV2 | 14 | TGTGCCAGCAGGCAGGACAGGAACACCGGGGAGCTGTTTTTT | CASRQDRNTGELFF
NA | NA | TRBJ1-1 | TRBV2 | 13 | TGTGCCAGCCAGGGGCAGCGAAACACTGAAGCTTTCTTT | CASQGQRNTEAFF
TRBD2 | once | TRBJ2-5 | TRBV18 | 17 | TGTGCCAGCTCACCAGGGGTCAGCGGGAGAACCCAAGAGACCCAGTACTTC | CASSPGVSGRTQETQYF
TRBD1 | NA | TRBJ1-1 | TRBV6-5 | 13 | TGTGCCAGCAGTTACTCAGACAGGGGGGAAGCTTTCTTT | CASSYSDRGEAFF
TRBD2 | NA | TRBJ2-5 | TRBV5-6 | 15 | TGTGCCAGCAGCTTGATCGGGAGGGCCTGGGAGACCCAGTACTTC | CASSLIGRAWETQYF
TRBD1 | NA | TRBJ2-6 | TRBV5-5 | 17 | TGTGCCAGCAGCCCGACAGGGGGCGCGGGGGGGGCCAACGTCCTGACTTTC | CASSPTGGAGGANVLTF